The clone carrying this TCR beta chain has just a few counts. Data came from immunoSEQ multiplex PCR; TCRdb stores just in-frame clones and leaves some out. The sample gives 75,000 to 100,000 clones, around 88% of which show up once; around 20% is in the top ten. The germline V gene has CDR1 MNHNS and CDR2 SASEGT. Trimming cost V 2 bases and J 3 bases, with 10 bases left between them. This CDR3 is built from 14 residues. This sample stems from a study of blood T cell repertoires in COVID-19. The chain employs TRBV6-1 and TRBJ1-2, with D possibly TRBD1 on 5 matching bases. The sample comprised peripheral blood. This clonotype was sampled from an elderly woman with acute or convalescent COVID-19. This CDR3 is CASSETDRDYGYTF. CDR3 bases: TGTGCCAGCAGTGAAACAGACAGAGACTATGGCTACACCTTC.